This T cell receptor (beta chain) stems from a study of blood T cell repertoires in COVID-19. In the study overall: Both acute and convalescent COVID-19 samples were obtained from the United States, Italy and Spain. The cDNA or gDNA used as material had been derived from T cells, B-cell-depleted T cells, or PBMCs.

Original analysis: Reference gene primer amplification gave nucleated cell count estimates. Using immunoSEQ multiplex PCR, the repertoire was profiled, and TCRdb retains in-frame clones only, with some absent. The V and J calls and clone size come from that table; D and trimming were worked out from the DNA. The profile shows 90,000 to 120,000 clones, around 79% of them singletons. The germline V gene has CDR1 SNHLY and CDR2 FYNNEI. The CDR3 extends over 14 amino acids. V gave up 6 bases and J gave up 5 bases, with 16 bases separating them. The source is a man in his 70s with active or convalescent COVID-19. Sequences were obtained from peripheral blood. The chain employs TRBV2 and TRBJ1-2; D gene uncertain. The CDR3 is CASRVDRDGYGYTF. In DNA, the CDR3 is TGTGCCAGCAGAGTGGATCGAGACGGGTATGGCTACACCTTC. Drawing the rest from reference TRBV2 and TRBJ1-2, the complete variable domain is EPEVTQTPSHQVTQMGQEVILRCVPISNHLYFYWYRQILGQKVEFLVSFYNNEISEKSEIFDDQFSVERPDGSNFTLKIRSTKLEDSAMYFCASRVDRDGYGYTFGSGTRLTVV.